What follows are 14 T cell receptor beta chains derived from one specimen sequenced in a study of control samples from healthy donors and cancer patients. This table comes from immunoSEQ multiplex PCR, and its TCRdb copy is limited to in-frame clones, with some not included. Of around 72,000 clones listed, roughly 80% were seen once; the top ten hold about 15%. Sequenced input: blood. These receptors were obtained from a man aged 50-60 years in good health.

V and J are TRBV4-1 and TRBJ2-1; 7 bases align to TRBD1. The CDR3 covers 15 residues. CDR1 is MGHRA and CDR2 is YSYEKL in the germline V gene. Losses at the gene ends were 1 base for V and 2 bases for J; bases not matched to a gene: 2. CDR3 protein: CASSQGQGAYNEQFF. As DNA, the CDR3 is TGCGCCAGCAGCCAAGGACAGGGAGCCTACAATGAGCAGTTCTTC.

This clone was counted between two and nine times. The rearrangement uses TRBV7-2 and TRBJ1-6; D is ambiguous. V lost 2 bases and J lost 12, with 8 bases in between. Germline V gene lookup returns CDR1 SGHTA and CDR2 FQGNSA. The CDR3 sequence is 12 residues long. CDR3: CASSLSWGPLHF. In DNA, the CDR3 is TGTGCCAGCAGCTTATCGTGGGGACCCCTCCACTTT.

The chain has TRBV19 and TRBJ2-1; 15 bases match TRBD2. This CDR3 has 15 residues. V dropped 11 bases and J dropped 7; count of bases not matched to a gene: 9. Germline V lookup: CDR1 LNHDA, CDR2 SQIVND (reference sequence). The CDR3 DNA sequence: TGTGCCTGCGGGACTAGCGGGAGGAAAAATAATGAGCAGTTCTTC. Translating it yields CACGTSGRKNNEQFF. Together with reference TRBV19 and TRBJ2-1, the CDR3 gives the full variable domain: DGGITQSPKYLFRKEGQNVTLSCEQNLNHDAMYWYRQDPGQGLRLIYYSQIVNDFQKGDIAEGYSVSREKKESFPLTVTSAQKNPTAFYLCACGTSGRKNNEQFFGPGTRLTVL.

The chain recombines TRBV4-1 with TRBJ2-1; 12 nucleotides match TRBD2. The germline V gene encodes CDR1 MGHRA and CDR2 YSYEKL. This CDR3 comprises 14 residues. The trim removed 7 bases at V and 6 bases at J, leaving 4 bases unmatched. The CDR3 DNA sequence: TGCGCCAGCAACCGACTAGCGGGAGTCAATGAGCAGTTCTTC. Amino acid sequence: CASNRLAGVNEQFF.

The chain joins TRBV5-8 to TRBJ2-7; no definite D call. Between the trimmed V and J ends, which lost 4 bases and 0 bases, there was a span of 14 bases. The germline V gene encodes CDR1 SGHTS and CDR2 YDEGEE. This CDR3 spans 15 amino acids. The CDR3 protein is CASSPAWWGSYEQYF. For the CDR3, the DNA is TGTGCCAGCAGCCCGGCCTGGTGGGGCTCCTACGAGCAGTACTTC.

This clone was detected only once. This chain joins TRBV27 and TRBJ2-7, with TRBD1 matching over 7 bases. The CDR3 is made up of 14 amino acids. J was trimmed by 3 bases and V by 6 bases; bases with no gene match: 8. Germline CDR1 MNHEY, CDR2 SMNVEV (reference sequence). The CDR3 spells CASRGQDRFYEQYF. CDR3 DNA: TGTGCCAGCAGAGGACAGGACCGATTCTACGAGCAGTACTTC.

The rearrangement uses TRBV6-6 and TRBJ1-2; 8 bases match TRBD1. V dropped 5 bases and J dropped 7; count of bases not matched to a gene: 12. CDR1 and CDR2 from the germline V gene are MNHNY and SVGAGI (reference sequence). This CDR3 is 15 amino acids long. CDR3 sequence (DNA): TGTGCCAGCAGTACTGAGGACAGGGAAGCGGCTGGCTACACCTTC. Its translation is CASSTEDREAAGYTF.

This chain joins TRBV6-1 and TRBJ1-1; no reliable D call. V gave up 2 bases and J gave up 6 bases, with 10 bases separating them. The CDR3 extends over 13 amino acids. From germline, CDR1 is MNHNS and CDR2 SASEGT. The DNA for the CDR3 is TGTGCCAGCAGTGAATTTTGGCCTCCTGAAGCTTTCTTT. This translates into CASSEFWPPEAFF.

The J gene is TRBJ1-4, the V gene TRBV4-3; tentatively, D is TRBD1 (5 bases). V was clipped by 0 bases and J by 6 bases, with 11 bases between them. The length of the CDR3 is 15 residues. Germline values: CDR1 LGHNA, CDR2 YSLEER. The CDR3 protein is CASSQDNRSHEKLFF. The CDR3 nucleotides are TGCGCCAGCAGCCAAGATAACAGGTCGCATGAAAAACTGTTTTTT.

The chain combines TRBV6-9 with TRBJ2-2; D might be TRBD2 (6 bases). The CDR3 has 16 amino acids. V lost 5 bases and J 2 bases, leaving 15 bases between the germline ends. CDR1 is MNHGY, CDR2 SVAAGI, per germline. CDR3 residues: CASSQNVADNTGELFF. CDR3 coding DNA: TGTGCCAGCAGTCAGAACGTAGCGGACAACACCGGGGAGCTGTTTTTT.

The chain is built from TRBV2 and TRBJ2-7; TRBD2 agrees at 9 bases. Looked up from germline, CDR1 is SNHLY and CDR2 is FYNNEI. J lost 5 bases, V lost 7 bases, and 12 bases had no gene match. This CDR3 contains 15 residues. CDR3 DNA sequence: TGTGCCAGCATCCGTAATAGCGGGAGTATGGACGAGCAGTACTTC. Protein sequence: CASIRNSGSMDEQYF.

V gene TRBV14 combines with J gene TRBJ2-7; TRBD1 is a possible D gene (6 bases). Germline CDR1 reads SGHDN; CDR2 reads FVKESK. The CDR3 runs to 13 residues. Trimming removed 4 bases from V and 6 bases from J, with 13 bases in between. CDR3 nucleotides: TGTGCCAGCAGCCTTTCCAGGGGAAGCGAGCAGTACTTC. Its translation: CASSLSRGSEQYF.

The V and J genes are TRBV30 and TRBJ2-7; 9 bases agree with TRBD1. CDR1 GTSNPN and CDR2 SVGIG come from the germline V gene (reference sequence). The CDR3 is made up of 18 amino acids. The V gene end was trimmed by 3 bases and the J gene end by 0 bases; junction bases not matched to a gene: 15. The CDR3 protein is CAWRAPPGQGFSSYEQYF. The CDR3 DNA reads TGTGCCTGGAGGGCCCCTCCGGGACAGGGTTTCAGCTCCTACGAGCAGTACTTC.

The chain links TRBV19 to TRBJ2-5; D gene uncertain. V was pared by 5 bases and J by 4 bases, with 11 bases between. Germline values: CDR1 LNHDA, CDR2 SQIVND (reference sequence). This CDR3 has 13 amino acids. This CDR3 is CASSLDRVETQYF. In DNA form, the CDR3 reads TGTGCCAGTAGTTTGGATCGAGTAGAGACCCAGTACTTC.